This TCR beta chain comes out of a study of regulatory T cells in long-lasting Graves disease. Only a few counts were recorded for this clonotype. The antigen is unknown. Looked up from germline, CDR1 is SGHVS and CDR2 is FQNEAQ. CDR3 length: 17 residues. V was trimmed by 6 bases and J by 5 bases, leaving 25 bases between them. Time point noted: persistent/refractory GD, antithyroid drugs over 5 years with positive TRAb. From PBMCs, RNA was extracted and then used to make the TCR library. Study results and caveats: Persistent disease samples used TRBV28, TRBJ1-2 and TRBJ2-5 preferentially.

Through Arm-PCR of CDR3 regions and iRepertoire HTBI primers, TCR beta libraries were built. TCRdb reprocessed the multiplex PCR reads with MiXCR, giving one entry per CDR3 protein. The table records a few hundred thousand distinct CDR3 sequences, 20% to 30% of them present only once. This clonotype was sampled from a female donor with Graves disease. The source material was peripheral blood mononuclear cells (PBMCs), sampled when the disease was refractory, from a patient treated with antithyroid drugs. This chain joins TRBV7-8 and TRBJ2-5; D is perhaps TRBD2 (5 bases). The CDR3 region has the DNA TGTGCCAGCAGGACCACGGGGAGCGCCTCTGGTAGGGAGACCCAGTACTTC. This translates into CASRTTGSASGRETQYF.